One sample yielded the 20 T cell receptor beta chains listed below, sequenced in a study of human thymus T cells. The protocol was immunoSEQ multiplex PCR, while the TCRdb copy is restricted to in-frame clones and leaves out a portion. The sample holds tens of thousands of clones, approximately 95% seen once. Sequencing was performed on blood. The receptor source for this set is a boy younger than two with a congenital heart defect but otherwise immunologically healthy.

The rearrangement links TRBV10-3 to TRBJ1-2; unclear D gene. The CDR3 covers 16 residues. Germline-derived CDR1 and CDR2 are ENHRY and SYGVKD. The V gene lost 3 bases and the J gene lost 0 bases, with 14 bases spanning the gap. The CDR3 sequence: CAISDPPGFANYGYTF. CDR3 in DNA: TGTGCCATCAGTGATCCCCCAGGCTTCGCTAACTATGGCTACACCTTC.

The J gene is TRBJ1-3, the V gene TRBV11-1; tentative D call: TRBD1 (6 bases). Trimming shortened V by 4 bases and J by 0 bases, and 13 bases separated the two germline ends. The CDR3 has 16 residues. In germline, CDR1 is SGHAT, CDR2 FQDESV (reference sequence). This chain's CDR3 is CASSYGQLSSGNTIYF. CDR3 sequence (DNA): TGTGCCAGCAGCTACGGACAGTTGAGCTCTGGAAACACCATATATTTT.

The chain links TRBV28 to TRBJ1-2, with D uncertain. Germline V gene sequence: CDR1 MDHEN, CDR2 SYDVKM. The CDR3 is 14 amino acids. V shed 1 base and J shed 1 base, with 7 bases lying between them. CDR3 bases: TGTGCCAGCAGTTTATCACGGAGTAACTATGGCTACACCTTC. It yields the protein CASSLSRSNYGYTF.

The rearrangement uses TRBV11-2 and TRBJ2-7, with 7 nucleotides matching TRBD2. V trimming: 1 base; J trimming: 5 bases; junction bases outside the gene matches: 2. CDR1 is SGHAT, CDR2 FQNNGV, per germline. The CDR3 is made up of 13 amino acids. CDR3 sequence (DNA): TGTGCCAGCAGCTTAGGGACTAGGGACGAGCAGTACTTC. This translates into CASSLGTRDEQYF.

In this sample, this clone turned up once. V and J are TRBV11-2 and TRBJ2-7, with 8 bases fitting TRBD2. There are 15 residues in the CDR3. The germline V gene encodes CDR1 SGHAT and CDR2 FQNNGV. The V gene end was trimmed by 0 bases and the J gene end by 5 bases; junction bases not matched to a gene: 6. CDR3 protein: CASSLDGTSYDEQYF. In nucleotides, the CDR3 is TGTGCCAGCAGCTTAGATGGGACTAGTTACGACGAGCAGTACTTC.

The V call is TRBV19, the J call TRBJ2-5; D perhaps matches TRBD2 (5 bases). The V end lost 4 bases, the J end lost 2 bases, and 11 bases lay between the germline ends. Germline assignment: CDR1 LNHDA and CDR2 SQIVND (reference sequence). The CDR3 is 14 residues long. CDR3 protein: CASSSGRAQETQYF. The DNA of the CDR3 is TGTGCCAGTAGTAGTGGGCGGGCTCAAGAGACCCAGTACTTC.

The V gene is TRBV29-1, the J gene TRBJ1-2, with 11 nucleotides matching TRBD1. Germline trimming cut 4 bases from V and 6 bases from J; bases unmatched to any gene: 7. Germline CDR1 reads SQVTM; CDR2 reads ANQGSEA. This CDR3 has 14 residues. The CDR3 DNA sequence: TGCAGCGTTGGTTCCTTGGACAGGGGGCATGGCTACACCTTC. Translation: CSVGSLDRGHGYTF.

The CDR3 DNA sequence: TGCGCCAGCAGCTTGGGAGGGGACTACGAGCAGTACTTC. Translated: CASSLGGDYEQYF. The chain joins TRBV5-1 to TRBJ2-7; possibly TRBD1 or TRBD2 for D (5 bases each). Germline CDR1 and CDR2: SGHRS and YFSETQ. V was clipped by 0 bases and J by 3 bases, with 7 bases between them. The CDR3 extends over 13 amino acids.

V is TRBV9 and J is TRBJ2-3; 9 bases fit TRBD1. V lost 0 bases to trimming and J lost 4 bases; unmatched junction nucleotides: 3. CDR1 is SGDLS and CDR2 is YYNGEE in the germline V gene. This CDR3 spans 15 amino acids. The CDR3 region has the DNA TGTGCCAGCAGCGTAGAAGGGACAGGGCCAGATACGCAGTATTTT. Amino acid sequence: CASSVEGTGPDTQYF.

V and J are TRBV7-9 and TRBJ2-5; D not certain. Trimming shortened V by 1 base and J by 1 base, and 22 bases separated the two germline ends. Germline assignment: CDR1 SEHNR and CDR2 FQNEAQ (reference sequence). CDR3 size: 19 residues. This chain's CDR3 is CASSLVEGYRFRSQETQYF. In DNA form, the CDR3 reads TGTGCCAGCAGCTTAGTAGAAGGTTATCGCTTTCGTAGCCAAGAGACCCAGTACTTC.

This chain joins TRBV5-4 and TRBJ1-2; D call uncertain. The CDR3 has 13 amino acids. The germline CDR1 and CDR2 sequences are SGHNT and YYREEE (reference sequence). V shed 2 bases and J shed 1 base, with 6 bases lying between them. The CDR3 sequence is CASSLTNNYGYTF. The CDR3 DNA is TGTGCCAGCAGCTTAACAAATAACTATGGCTACACCTTC.

The V and J genes are TRBV7-9 and TRBJ2-5; 7 positions agree with TRBD1. V gave up 5 bases and J gave up 1 base; unmatched junction bases: 4. Germline V lookup: CDR1 SEHNR, CDR2 FQNEAQ (reference sequence). This CDR3 spans 14 amino acids. The CDR3 spells CASSPWTGQETQYF. In DNA, the CDR3 is TGTGCCAGCAGCCCCTGGACAGGCCAAGAGACCCAGTACTTC.

This rearrangement joins TRBV18 to TRBJ2-1, with TRBD2 matching over 12 bases. V was pared by 4 bases and J by 10 bases, with 2 bases of the junction left unmatched. This CDR3 is 13 amino acids long. Germline V gene data show CDR1 as KGHSH and CDR2 as LQKENI. CDR3 sequence: CASSQGLAGEQFF. The CDR3 bases are TGTGCCAGCTCACAGGGACTAGCGGGCGAGCAGTTCTTC.

The chain carries TRBV18 and TRBJ1-3; no clear D gene. This CDR3 is built from 17 residues. Between the trimmed V and J ends, which lost 3 bases and 0 bases, there was a span of 15 bases. The germline CDR1 and CDR2 sequences are KGHSH and LQKENI. The CDR3 DNA reads as TGTGCCAGCTCACCGGTCCCTCTTAGGGCCTCTGGAAACACCATATATTTT. Encoded protein: CASSPVPLRASGNTIYF.

This clone was observed a handful of times. V is TRBV7-6 and J is TRBJ1-2; D not certain. The germline V gene encodes CDR1 SGHVS and CDR2 FNYEAQ. The CDR3 contains 13 residues. V was cut by 1 base and J by 1 base, with 4 bases left in between. The CDR3, as DNA: TGTGCCAGCAGCTTAGACAATAACTATGGCTACACCTTC. It specifies CASSLDNNYGYTF. The entire variable domain, with the rest obtained from reference TRBV7-6 and TRBJ1-2, is as follows: GAGVSQSPRYKVTKRGQDVALRCDPISGHVSLYWYRQALGQGPEFLTYFNYEAQQDKSGLPNDRFSAERPEGSISTLTIQRTEQRDSAMYRCASSLDNNYGYTFGSGTRLTVV.

The V call is TRBV5-6, the J call TRBJ1-2; no clear D gene. The CDR3 spans 12 residues. CDR1 is SGHDT, CDR2 YYEEEE, per germline. V was shortened by 0 bases and J by 5 bases, with 5 bases between the two germline ends. The CDR3 nucleotides read TGTGCCAGCAGCTTGGGTTCGTATGGCTACACCTTC. Translation: CASSLGSYGYTF.

The V and J genes are TRBV7-8 and TRBJ2-4, with TRBD1 identical over 7 bases. The CDR3 loop spans 14 amino acids. Looked up from germline, CDR1 is SGHVS and CDR2 is FQNEAQ. V lost 5 bases to trimming and J lost 1 base; unmatched junction nucleotides: 2. In DNA, the CDR3 is TGTGCCAGCAGCCCGACAGGGGCCAAAAACATTCAGTACTTC. Its translation: CASSPTGAKNIQYF.

V is TRBV28 and J is TRBJ1-5, with TRBD1 as a possible D gene (6 bases). Trimming cost V 7 bases and J 8 bases, with 15 bases left between them. The length of the CDR3 is 13 residues. Germline CDR1 reads MDHEN; CDR2 reads SYDVKM. The CDR3 DNA sequence: TGTGCCAGCAAACCGGGACACCTAAAGCCCCAGCATTTT. Translated, it gives CASKPGHLKPQHF.

The chain joins TRBV27 to TRBJ1-2; TRBD1 might be the D (5 bases). The germline V and J ends were trimmed by 5 bases and 7 bases, with 14 bases remaining between them. The CDR3 covers 13 residues. The germline CDR1 and CDR2 sequences are MNHEY and SMNVEV (reference sequence). The CDR3: CASSPTVFCGYTF. CDR3 DNA: TGTGCCAGCAGTCCGACAGTGTTCTGTGGCTACACCTTC.

The chain is built from TRBV27 and TRBJ1-5, with D unclear. V dropped 5 bases and J dropped 3 bases, with 14 bases sitting between them. Germline V lookup: CDR1 MNHEY, CDR2 SMNVEV (reference sequence). The CDR3 has 15 residues. In DNA form, the CDR3 reads TGTGCCAGCAGTCTAAAGGCGGGTTTCAATCAGCCCCAGCATTTT. This translates into CASSLKAGFNQPQHF.